This T cell receptor beta chain was sequenced in a study of T cells in Graves' hyperthyroidism and ophthalmopathy. Overall study context: The blood sample was taken at first diagnosis, before treatment began. Study findings and constraints: Blood also showed most of the thyroid clonotypes that were expanded above 0.001. It was a median approximately 7.1 months before onset that the model predicted ophthalmopathy. Ophthalmopathy stood apart from stable hyperthyroidism in a 13 V-J model.

This clonotype was picked up many times. The antigen is unknown. Researchers took RNA transcripts and amplified the TCR beta CDR3 regions from them. A set of HTBI primers served as the primers for a first-round RT-PCR of the TCR CDR3. TCRdb reprocessed the multiplex PCR reads with MiXCR, giving one entry per CDR3 protein. The sample includes roughly 710,000 distinct CDR3 sequences, 30% to 40% seen only once; the top ten take more than 25%. Between the trimmed V and J ends, which lost 5 bases and 0 bases, there was a span of 11 bases. Germline CDR1 SQVTM, CDR2 ANQGSEA. The CDR3 is made up of 14 amino acids.

The specimen sequenced was blood. V gene TRBV29-1 combines with J gene TRBJ1-3; possible D gene TRBD1, 5 bases. The sequence came from a woman aged 35 to 49 with Graves' hyperthyroidism. The CDR3 region is CSVYRDLSGNTIYF. Here the CDR3 DNA reads TGCAGCGTTTACCGGGACCTCTCTGGAAACACCATATATTTT. The whole variable domain, filled in from reference TRBV29-1 and TRBJ1-3, reads SAVISQKPSRDICQRGTSLTIQCQVDSQVTMMFWYRQQPGQSLTLIATANQGSEATYESGFVIDKFPISRPNLTFSTLTVSNMSPEDSSIYLCSVYRDLSGNTIYFGEGSWLTVV.